These T cell receptor beta chains were read from a single sample in a study of human T cells and chemical hapten exposure. One entry per CDR3 protein results from TCRdb running MiXCR on the RACE reads. The sample contains some 400,000 distinct CDR3 sequences, more than 4.5% of which appear only once. The specimen was whole blood, collected in connection with sensitization to the hapten diphenylcyclopropenone (DPC). These receptors were obtained from a woman aged 50 to 60 with alopecia areata. Some clones in this sample may be carry-over from other donors' samples. Each CDR3 is given with its conserved first and last residue. Each record gives: V gene, J gene, D gene, clone size, CDR3 protein, CDR3 DNA. The D gene is left open where the match is weak. Clone size is not always given. Where it is, it says once, few, many or a class for expanded clones.

v_gene: TRBV13
j_gene: TRBJ2-3
d_gene: .
abundance: many
CDR3aa: CASSLVSRTDTQYF
CDR3nt: TGTGCCAGCAGCTTAGTTTCCCGCACAGATACGCAGTATTTT

v_gene: TRBV2
j_gene: TRBJ2-1
d_gene: .
abundance: many
CDR3aa: CASSEARANEQFF
CDR3nt: TGTGCCAGCAGTGAAGCCAGGGCCAATGAGCAGTTCTTC

v_gene: TRBV3-1
j_gene: TRBJ2-7
d_gene: TRBD2
abundance: few
CDR3aa: CASSLAGGPNEQYF
CDR3nt: TGTGCCAGCAGCCTAGCGGGGGGACCCAACGAGCAGTACTTC

v_gene: TRBV5-5
j_gene: TRBJ1-6
d_gene: .
abundance: many
CDR3aa: CASSFAAYNSPLHF
CDR3nt: TGTGCCAGCAGCTTCGCAGCGTATAATTCACCCCTCCACTTT

v_gene: TRBV2
j_gene: TRBJ2-7
d_gene: .
abundance: many
CDR3aa: CASSTSYKGSDQYF
CDR3nt: TGTGCCAGCAGTACAAGTTACAAAGGGAGCGACCAGTACTTC

v_gene: TRBV6-5
j_gene: TRBJ2-2
d_gene: .
abundance: few
CDR3aa: CASSLGSLMNTGELFF
CDR3nt: TGTGCCAGCAGCTTGGGGTCCTTGATGAACACCGGGGAGCTGTTTTTT

v_gene: TRBV7-6
j_gene: TRBJ1-3
d_gene: .
abundance: few
CDR3aa: CASKAQADGNTIYF
CDR3nt: TGTGCCAGCAAGGCGCAAGCCGATGGAAACACCATATATTTT

v_gene: TRBV11-2
j_gene: TRBJ2-7
d_gene: .
abundance: many
CDR3aa: CASSLSVGPGGGTSYEQYF
CDR3nt: TGTGCCAGCAGCTTATCCGTGGGACCCGGTGGCGGCACATCCTACGAGCAGTACTTC

v_gene: TRBV7-6
j_gene: TRBJ2-1
d_gene: .
abundance: few
CDR3aa: CASSSTQKPPPYNEQFF
CDR3nt: TGTGCCAGCAGCTCTACACAAAAACCTCCTCCCTACAATGAGCAGTTCTTC

v_gene: TRBV18
j_gene: TRBJ1-5
d_gene: .
abundance: .
CDR3aa: CASSPSSHQPQHF
CDR3nt: TGTGCCAGCTCACCCTCCAGCCATCAGCCCCAGCATTTT

v_gene: TRBV29-1
j_gene: TRBJ2-1
d_gene: TRBD2
abundance: .
CDR3aa: CSVAGTREQFF
CDR3nt: TGCAGCGTAGCCGGGACTAGGGAGCAGTTCTTC

v_gene: TRBV5-5
j_gene: TRBJ2-2
d_gene: .
abundance: .
CDR3aa: CASSLVRRDTGELFF
CDR3nt: TGTGCCAGCAGCTTGGTACGACGGGACACCGGGGAGCTGTTTTTT

v_gene: TRBV12-3/TRBV12-4
j_gene: TRBJ2-7
d_gene: TRBD2
abundance: many
CDR3aa: CASSLGSGTTYEQYF
CDR3nt: TGTGCCAGCAGTTTAGGGAGCGGGACGACTTACGAGCAGTACTTC

v_gene: TRBV6-6
j_gene: TRBJ2-5
d_gene: .
abundance: many
CDR3aa: CASTQGQTQYF
CDR3nt: TGTGCCAGCACGCAGGGTCAGACCCAGTACTTC

v_gene: TRBV5-1
j_gene: TRBJ2-6
d_gene: .
abundance: few
CDR3aa: CASSLDWPGANVLTF
CDR3nt: TGCGCCAGCAGCTTGGATTGGCCTGGGGCCAACGTCCTGACTTTC

v_gene: TRBV20-1
j_gene: TRBJ2-7
d_gene: TRBD2
abundance: many
CDR3aa: CSARTSGVDEQYF
CDR3nt: TGCAGTGCAAGGACTAGCGGGGTTGACGAGCAGTACTTC

v_gene: TRBV20-1
j_gene: TRBJ1-5
d_gene: .
abundance: many
CDR3aa: CSARDLGEQPQHF
CDR3nt: TGCAGTGCTAGAGATCTGGGAGAGCAGCCCCAGCATTTT

v_gene: TRBV12-3/TRBV12-4
j_gene: TRBJ2-7
d_gene: .
abundance: few
CDR3aa: CASSPDSFSYEQYF
CDR3nt: TGTGCCAGCAGTCCGGACAGTTTTTCCTACGAGCAGTACTTC

v_gene: TRBV6-5
j_gene: TRBJ1-5
d_gene: TRBD1
abundance: .
CDR3aa: CASKRGGGGVNQPQHF
CDR3nt: TGTGCCAGCAAGAGGGGAGGAGGGGGCGTCAATCAGCCCCAGCATTTT

v_gene: TRBV4-3
j_gene: TRBJ1-2
d_gene: TRBD1
abundance: many
CDR3aa: CASSQEWGTGGFGYTF
CDR3nt: TGCGCCAGCAGCCAAGAATGGGGAACAGGGGGCTTTGGCTACACCTTC

v_gene: TRBV2
j_gene: TRBJ2-5
d_gene: .
abundance: many
CDR3aa: CASLGFRNQETQYF
CDR3nt: TGTGCCAGCCTCGGATTCAGGAACCAAGAGACCCAGTACTTC

v_gene: TRBV2
j_gene: TRBJ2-1
d_gene: TRBD2
abundance: many
CDR3aa: CASSEGLAGEYEQFF
CDR3nt: TGTGCCAGCAGTGAGGGACTAGCGGGGGAGTATGAGCAGTTCTTC

v_gene: TRBV12-3/TRBV12-4
j_gene: TRBJ2-1
d_gene: TRBD2
abundance: many
CDR3aa: CASGRTSGDEQFF
CDR3nt: TGTGCCAGCGGTAGGACTAGTGGGGATGAGCAGTTCTTC

v_gene: TRBV3-1
j_gene: TRBJ2-7
d_gene: .
abundance: many
CDR3aa: CASSQGSGLSYEQYF
CDR3nt: TGTGCCAGCAGCCAAGGGTCGGGTCTCTCCTACGAGCAGTACTTC

v_gene: TRBV20-1
j_gene: TRBJ2-1
d_gene: .
abundance: .
CDR3aa: CSARLVGNEQFF
CDR3nt: TGCAGTGCGAGACTAGTCGGGAATGAGCAGTTCTTC

v_gene: TRBV20-1
j_gene: TRBJ2-7
d_gene: .
abundance: few
CDR3aa: CSALGADWSSYEQYF
CDR3nt: TGCAGTGCCCTAGGGGCAGACTGGAGCTCCTACGAGCAGTACTTC

v_gene: TRBV12-3/TRBV12-4
j_gene: TRBJ2-3
d_gene: TRBD1
abundance: .
CDR3aa: CASTSLQGTVADTQYF
CDR3nt: TGTGCCAGCACCTCTCTACAGGGGACGGTGGCAGATACGCAGTATTTT

v_gene: TRBV7-9
j_gene: TRBJ2-7
d_gene: TRBD2
abundance: many
CDR3aa: CASRPGTSGLSSYEQYF
CDR3nt: TGTGCCAGCAGGCCCGGGACTAGCGGGCTCAGCTCCTACGAGCAGTACTTC

v_gene: TRBV15
j_gene: TRBJ1-5
d_gene: TRBD1
abundance: many
CDR3aa: CATSRAVGQGAKQGQPQHF
CDR3nt: TGTGCCACCAGCAGAGCCGTGGGACAGGGGGCTAAACAGGGTCAGCCCCAGCATTTT

v_gene: TRBV28
j_gene: TRBJ2-7
d_gene: TRBD1
abundance: few
CDR3aa: CASSSRGSAYEQYF
CDR3nt: TGTGCCAGCAGCTCCAGGGGGTCAGCCTACGAGCAGTACTTC

v_gene: TRBV20-1
j_gene: TRBJ2-7
d_gene: .
abundance: .
CDR3aa: CSARLRTASRGVRYEQYF
CDR3nt: TGCAGTGCTAGACTGAGGACAGCTTCTCGCGGGGTGAGATACGAGCAGTACTTC

v_gene: TRBV6-5
j_gene: TRBJ2-6
d_gene: .
abundance: many
CDR3aa: CASSRASSGANVLTF
CDR3nt: TGTGCCAGCAGTCGGGCTTCATCTGGGGCCAACGTCCTGACTTTC

v_gene: TRBV6-6
j_gene: TRBJ2-1
d_gene: .
abundance: many
CDR3aa: CASSYSTVGYNEQFF
CDR3nt: TGTGCCAGCAGTTACTCGACCGTGGGCTACAATGAGCAGTTCTTC

v_gene: TRBV6-5
j_gene: TRBJ1-1
d_gene: .
abundance: many
CDR3aa: CASSYSRLLNTEAFF
CDR3nt: TGTGCCAGCAGTTATTCGAGGCTCTTGAACACTGAAGCTTTCTTT

v_gene: TRBV2
j_gene: TRBJ1-1
d_gene: .
abundance: .
CDR3aa: CASSERKGNTEAFF
CDR3nt: TGTGCCAGCAGTGAAAGGAAGGGGAACACTGAAGCTTTCTTT

v_gene: TRBV7-8
j_gene: TRBJ1-1
d_gene: .
abundance: few
CDR3aa: CASSPRQNTEAFF
CDR3nt: TGTGCCAGCAGCCCCCGGCAGAACACTGAAGCTTTCTTT

v_gene: TRBV5-1
j_gene: TRBJ2-1
d_gene: .
abundance: few
CDR3aa: CASRDRVRDNEQFF
CDR3nt: TGCGCCAGCAGGGACAGAGTTAGGGACAATGAGCAGTTCTTC